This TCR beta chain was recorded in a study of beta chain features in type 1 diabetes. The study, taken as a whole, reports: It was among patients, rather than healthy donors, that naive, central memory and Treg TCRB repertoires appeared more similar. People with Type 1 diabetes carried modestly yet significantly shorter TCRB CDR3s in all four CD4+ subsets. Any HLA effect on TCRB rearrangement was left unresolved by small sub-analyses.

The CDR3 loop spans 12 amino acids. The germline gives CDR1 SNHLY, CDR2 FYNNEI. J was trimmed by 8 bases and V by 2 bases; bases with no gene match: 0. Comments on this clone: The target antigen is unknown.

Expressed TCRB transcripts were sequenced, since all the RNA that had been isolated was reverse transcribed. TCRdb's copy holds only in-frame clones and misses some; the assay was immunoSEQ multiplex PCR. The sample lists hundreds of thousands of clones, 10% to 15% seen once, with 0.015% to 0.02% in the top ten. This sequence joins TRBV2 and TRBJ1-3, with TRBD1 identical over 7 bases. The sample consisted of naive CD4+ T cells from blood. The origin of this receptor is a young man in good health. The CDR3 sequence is CASSEQGDTIYF. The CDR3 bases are TGTGCCAGCAGTGAACAGGGGGACACCATATATTTT.